The rows below give T cell receptor beta chains drawn from one sample of a study of Ad26.COV2.S vaccination and SARS-CoV-2 variants. The repertoire was sequenced with immunoSEQ multiplex PCR; TCRdb's copy has only in-frame clones and lacks some. Of about 350,000 clones detected, less than 90% appear once; the ten largest clones hold about 10%. This material consisted of peripheral blood, taken in a trial of Ad26.COV2.S vaccine versus placebo. The receptor set was obtained from a person aged 18-60 years who received the Ad26.COV2.S COVID-19 vaccine or a placebo. Both conserved end residues are part of each CDR3. The order of the fields is D gene, clone size, J gene, V gene, CDR3 DNA, CDR3 protein. A D gene is named only where the DNA matches it firmly. Part of the rows lack a size; the others show once, few, many or a class for expanded clones.

D gene: TRBD1; clone size: -; J gene: TRBJ1-5; V gene: TRBV3-1/TRBV3-2; CDR3 DNA: TGTGCCAGCAGCCCGACAGGGAATAGCAATCAGCCCCAGCATTTT; CDR3 protein: CASSPTGNSNQPQHF
D gene: -; clone size: -; J gene: TRBJ2-7; V gene: TRBV9; CDR3 DNA: TGTGCCAGCAAAGGGCAGTACTTC; CDR3 protein: CASKGQYF
D gene: -; clone size: -; J gene: TRBJ2-5; V gene: TRBV5-1; CDR3 DNA: TGCGCCAGCAGCTTGGCCGGAGGGGGGGAGACCCAGTACTTC; CDR3 protein: CASSLAGGGETQYF
D gene: TRBD1; clone size: -; J gene: TRBJ1-5; V gene: TRBV4-3; CDR3 DNA: TGCGCCAGCAGCCAATGGGGGACAGGGAGGAAATATAGCAATCAGCCCCAGCATTTT; CDR3 protein: CASSQWGTGRKYSNQPQHF
D gene: TRBD2; clone size: -; J gene: TRBJ2-1; V gene: TRBV9; CDR3 DNA: TGTGCCAGCAGCGTAGGTGCTAGCGGGGGGTACAATGAGCAGTTCTTC; CDR3 protein: CASSVGASGGYNEQFF
D gene: -; clone size: -; J gene: TRBJ2-7; V gene: TRBV12-3/TRBV12-4; CDR3 DNA: TGTGCCAGCAGTCAGTTGTACGAGCAGTACTTC; CDR3 protein: CASSQLYEQYF
D gene: TRBD1; clone size: -; J gene: TRBJ2-7; V gene: TRBV6-6; CDR3 DNA: TGTGCCAGCAGATCGGGGACAGGGGGCATCTACGAGCAGTACTTC; CDR3 protein: CASRSGTGGIYEQYF
D gene: -; clone size: -; J gene: TRBJ1-5; V gene: TRBV6-5; CDR3 DNA: TGTGCCAGCAGGGTGAATAGCAATCAGCCCCAGCATTTT; CDR3 protein: CASRVNSNQPQHF
D gene: TRBD1; clone size: -; J gene: TRBJ2-2; V gene: TRBV2; CDR3 DNA: TGTGCCAGCAGTGATCTAGGGGGCTACACCGGGGAGCTGTTTTTT; CDR3 protein: CASSDLGGYTGELFF
D gene: -; clone size: -; J gene: TRBJ2-7; V gene: TRBV2; CDR3 DNA: TGTGCCAGCAGTGATTATCGGGGGATCGGCGAGCAGTACTTC; CDR3 protein: CASSDYRGIGEQYF
D gene: -; clone size: -; J gene: TRBJ1-6; V gene: TRBV19; CDR3 DNA: TGTGCCAGTAGCTATGACAGTAGAAATTCACCCCTCCACTTT; CDR3 protein: CASSYDSRNSPLHF
D gene: -; clone size: -; J gene: TRBJ2-1; V gene: TRBV5-1; CDR3 DNA: TGCGCCAGCAGCTTAGCGGTAAGCTCCTACAATGAGCAGTTCTTC; CDR3 protein: CASSLAVSSYNEQFF
D gene: -; clone size: -; J gene: TRBJ1-1; V gene: TRBV7-2; CDR3 DNA: TGTGCCAGCAGCCAATCTAGGCGTGAAGCTTTCTTT; CDR3 protein: CASSQSRREAFF
D gene: TRBD2; clone size: -; J gene: TRBJ2-5; V gene: TRBV9; CDR3 DNA: TGTGCCAGCAGCCCGGGACTAGCGGAAGAGACCCAGTACTTC; CDR3 protein: CASSPGLAEETQYF
D gene: TRBD2; clone size: -; J gene: TRBJ2-1; V gene: TRBV27; CDR3 DNA: TGTGCCAGCAGTCCGAGCGGGGGTCCACGCTACAATGAGCAGTTCTTC; CDR3 protein: CASSPSGGPRYNEQFF
D gene: TRBD1; clone size: many; J gene: TRBJ1-6; V gene: TRBV5-1; CDR3 DNA: TGCGCCAGCAGCTCATCCCGAGGGGACAGTTTTTCACCCCTCCACTTT; CDR3 protein: CASSSSRGDSFSPLHF
D gene: -; clone size: -; J gene: TRBJ1-6; V gene: TRBV5-6; CDR3 DNA: TGTGCCAGCAGCGCCGGGGGCTTCACCCTCACACCCCACTTT; CDR3 protein: CASSAGGFTLTPHF
D gene: -; clone size: few; J gene: TRBJ1-3; V gene: TRBV7-9; CDR3 DNA: TGTGCCAGCAGCTTGACAGACACTGGAAACACCATATATTTT; CDR3 protein: CASSLTDTGNTIYF
D gene: -; clone size: -; J gene: TRBJ2-7; V gene: TRBV14; CDR3 DNA: TGTGCCAGCAGCCAAGGTTCGACAGCTTACGAGCAGTACTTC; CDR3 protein: CASSQGSTAYEQYF
D gene: TRBD1; clone size: -; J gene: TRBJ2-7; V gene: TRBV4-2; CDR3 DNA: TGTGCCAGCAGCCCAGAGGACAGGGTGTACGAGCAGTACTTC; CDR3 protein: CASSPEDRVYEQYF
D gene: TRBD1; clone size: -; J gene: TRBJ2-6; V gene: TRBV5-6; CDR3 DNA: TGTGCCAGCAGCTTGGGAATGAGGACAGGGGTTCACGGGGCCAACGTCCTGACTTTC; CDR3 protein: CASSLGMRTGVHGANVLTF
D gene: TRBD1; clone size: -; J gene: TRBJ1-1; V gene: TRBV13; CDR3 DNA: TGTGCCAGCAGCCGGGACAGGAGGGCTGAAGCTTTCTTT; CDR3 protein: CASSRDRRAEAFF
D gene: -; clone size: -; J gene: TRBJ2-3; V gene: TRBV19; CDR3 DNA: TGTGCCAGTAGTATCAGTAGGGCGAGAGATACGCAGTATTTT; CDR3 protein: CASSISRARDTQYF
D gene: -; clone size: once; J gene: TRBJ2-1; V gene: TRBV18; CDR3 DNA: TGTGCCAGCTCACCGGAAAGCGTCGTCGTCGTTAACAATGAGCAGTTCTTC; CDR3 protein: CASSPESVVVVNNEQFF
D gene: TRBD2; clone size: -; J gene: TRBJ2-3; V gene: TRBV7-9; CDR3 DNA: TGTGCCACCGGACTAGCGGGGCCCTTCACAGATACGCAGTATTTT; CDR3 protein: CATGLAGPFTDTQYF
D gene: -; clone size: -; J gene: TRBJ2-3; V gene: TRBV5-1; CDR3 DNA: TGCGCCAGCAGTTTTACAGGTACCACAGATACGCAGTATTTT; CDR3 protein: CASSFTGTTDTQYF
D gene: -; clone size: -; J gene: TRBJ2-1; V gene: TRBV11-2; CDR3 DNA: TGTGCCAGCAGCTACAACAGGGCCGACCAAATGGAGCAGTTCTTC; CDR3 protein: CASSYNRADQMEQFF
D gene: -; clone size: -; J gene: TRBJ2-3; V gene: TRBV10-1; CDR3 DNA: TGCGCCAGCAGTGGCAGGGCAGATACGCAGTATTTT; CDR3 protein: CASSGRADTQYF
D gene: TRBD2; clone size: -; J gene: TRBJ2-3; V gene: TRBV6-2/TRBV6-3; CDR3 DNA: TGTGCCAGCAGCGGACTAGCGGGAGGATCCACAGATACGCAGTATTTT; CDR3 protein: CASSGLAGGSTDTQYF
D gene: -; clone size: -; J gene: TRBJ1-4; V gene: TRBV6-2/TRBV6-3; CDR3 DNA: TGTGCCAGCAGTTACTTAATATTGAATGAAAAACTGTTTTTT; CDR3 protein: CASSYLILNEKLFF
D gene: -; clone size: -; J gene: TRBJ2-2; V gene: TRBV24-1; CDR3 DNA: TGTGCCACCGGAAGAGTGGACACCGGGGAGCTGTTTTTT; CDR3 protein: CATGRVDTGELFF